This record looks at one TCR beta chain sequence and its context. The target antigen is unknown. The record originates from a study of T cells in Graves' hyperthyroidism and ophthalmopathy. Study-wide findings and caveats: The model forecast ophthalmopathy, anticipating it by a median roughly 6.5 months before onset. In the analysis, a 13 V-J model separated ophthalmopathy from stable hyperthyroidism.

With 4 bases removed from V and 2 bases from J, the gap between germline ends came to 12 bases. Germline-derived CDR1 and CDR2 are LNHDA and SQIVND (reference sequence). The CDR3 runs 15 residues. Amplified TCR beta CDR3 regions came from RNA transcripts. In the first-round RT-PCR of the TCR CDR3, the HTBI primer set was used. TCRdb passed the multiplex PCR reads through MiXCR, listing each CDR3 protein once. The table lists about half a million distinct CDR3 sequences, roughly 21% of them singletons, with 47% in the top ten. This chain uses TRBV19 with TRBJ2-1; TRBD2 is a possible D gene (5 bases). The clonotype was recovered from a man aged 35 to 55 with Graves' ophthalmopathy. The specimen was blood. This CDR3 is CASSKETGTYNEQFF. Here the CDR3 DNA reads TGTGCCAGTAGTAAAGAGACGGGGACCTACAATGAGCAGTTCTTC.